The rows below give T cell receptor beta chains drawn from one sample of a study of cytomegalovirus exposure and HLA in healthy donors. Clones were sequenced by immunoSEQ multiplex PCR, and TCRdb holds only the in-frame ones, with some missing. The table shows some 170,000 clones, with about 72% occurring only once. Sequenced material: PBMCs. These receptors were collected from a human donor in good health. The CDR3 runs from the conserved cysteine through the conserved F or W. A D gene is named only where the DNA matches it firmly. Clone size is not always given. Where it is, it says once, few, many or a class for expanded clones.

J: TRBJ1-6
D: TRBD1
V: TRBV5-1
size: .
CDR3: CASSAGTGASPLHF
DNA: TGCGCCAGCAGCGCCGGGACAGGTGCTTCACCCCTCCACTTT

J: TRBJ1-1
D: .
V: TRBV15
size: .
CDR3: CATSRDLSTEAFF
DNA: TGTGCCACCAGCAGAGACCTGAGCACTGAAGCTTTCTTT

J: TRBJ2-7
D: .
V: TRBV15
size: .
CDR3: CATSRDEGAYEQYF
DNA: TGTGCCACCAGCAGAGATGAGGGGGCCTACGAGCAGTACTTC

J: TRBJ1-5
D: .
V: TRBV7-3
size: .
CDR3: CASSLHRWNQPQHF
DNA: TGTGCCAGCAGCTTGCACAGATGGAATCAGCCCCAGCATTTT

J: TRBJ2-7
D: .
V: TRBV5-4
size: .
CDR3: CASSLDPLTAYEQYF
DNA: TGTGCCAGCAGCTTGGATCCCCTGACAGCCTACGAGCAGTACTTC

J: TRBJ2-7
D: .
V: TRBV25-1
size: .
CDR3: CASSDPGAYEQYF
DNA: TGTGCCAGCAGTGACCCAGGGGCCTACGAGCAGTACTTC

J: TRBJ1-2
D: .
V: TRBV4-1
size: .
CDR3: CASHITGLSYGYTF
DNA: TGCGCCAGCCACATCACAGGGTTGAGTTATGGCTACACCTTC

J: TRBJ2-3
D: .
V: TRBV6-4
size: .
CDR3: CASSPQGFSTDTQYF
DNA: TGTGCCAGCAGCCCACAGGGATTTAGCACAGATACGCAGTATTTT

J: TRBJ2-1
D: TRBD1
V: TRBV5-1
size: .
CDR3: CASSYVRTGSFSYNEQFF
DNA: TGCGCCAGCAGCTACGTCAGGACAGGCTCCTTCTCCTACAATGAGCAGTTCTTC

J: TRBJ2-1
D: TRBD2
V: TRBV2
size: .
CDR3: CARRWLAGHNEQFF
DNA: TGTGCCAGACGGTGGCTAGCGGGGCACAATGAGCAGTTCTTC

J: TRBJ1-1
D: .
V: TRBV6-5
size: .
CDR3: CASGGHRVGTEAFF
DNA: TGTGCCAGCGGGGGCCACAGGGTAGGTACTGAAGCTTTCTTT

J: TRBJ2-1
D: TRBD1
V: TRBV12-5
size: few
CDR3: CASGLPTGATDEQFF
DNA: TGTGCTAGTGGTTTGCCGACAGGGGCTACCGATGAGCAGTTCTTC

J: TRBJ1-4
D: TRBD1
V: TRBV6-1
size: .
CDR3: CASRDRANEKLFF
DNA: TGTGCCAGCAGGGACAGGGCTAATGAAAAACTGTTTTTT

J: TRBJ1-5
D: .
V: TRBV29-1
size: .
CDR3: CSVGGGDQPQHF
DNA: TGCAGCGTTGGTGGGGGGGATCAGCCCCAGCATTTT

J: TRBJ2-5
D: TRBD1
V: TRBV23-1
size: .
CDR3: CASSQGQGGEETQYF
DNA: TGCGCCAGCAGTCAAGGACAGGGAGGTGAGGAGACCCAGTACTTC

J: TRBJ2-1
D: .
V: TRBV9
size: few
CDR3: CASSGSRELSSYNEQFF
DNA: TGTGCCAGCAGCGGAAGCAGGGAATTAAGCTCCTACAATGAGCAGTTCTTC

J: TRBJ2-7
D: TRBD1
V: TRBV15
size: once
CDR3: CATSRDPGQPVYEQYF
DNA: TGTGCCACCAGCAGAGATCCGGGACAGCCAGTCTACGAGCAGTACTTC

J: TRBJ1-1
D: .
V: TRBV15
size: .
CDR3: CATSRTPGEFGTEAFF
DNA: TGTGCCACCAGCAGAACCCCTGGGGAGTTCGGCACTGAAGCTTTCTTT

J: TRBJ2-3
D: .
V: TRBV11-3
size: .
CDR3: CASSDSADTQYF
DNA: TGTGCCAGCAGCGATTCAGCAGATACGCAGTATTTT

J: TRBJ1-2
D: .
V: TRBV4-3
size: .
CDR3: CASSQDPGVNYGYTF
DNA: TGCGCCAGCAGCCAAGATCCCGGGGTTAACTATGGCTACACCTTC

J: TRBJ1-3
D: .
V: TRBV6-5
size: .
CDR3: CASSYGRFSGNTIYF
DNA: TGTGCCAGCAGTTACGGCAGGTTCTCTGGAAACACCATATATTTT

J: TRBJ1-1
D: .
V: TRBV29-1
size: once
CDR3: CSVGGYRTSIRGIGAFF
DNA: TGCAGCGTTGGAGGTTACAGAACGTCAATAAGGGGAATTGGGGCTTTCTTT

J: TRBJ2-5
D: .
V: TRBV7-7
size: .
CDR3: CASSLGAEQETQYF
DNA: TGTGCTAGCAGCTTGGGGGCGGAACAAGAGACCCAGTACTTC

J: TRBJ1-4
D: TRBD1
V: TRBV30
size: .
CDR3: CALQGRTNEKLFF
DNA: TGTGCCTTACAGGGGCGAACTAATGAAAAACTGTTTTTT

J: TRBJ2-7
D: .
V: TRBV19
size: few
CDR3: CASSINAGNEQYF
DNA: TGTGCCAGTAGTATTAACGCAGGGAACGAGCAGTACTTC

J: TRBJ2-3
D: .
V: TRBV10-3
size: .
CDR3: CAISESDWTKEDTQYF
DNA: TGTGCCATCAGTGAGTCGGATTGGACAAAGGAGGATACGCAGTATTTT

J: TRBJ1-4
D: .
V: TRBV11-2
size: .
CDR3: CASSRGGTNEKLFF
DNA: TGTGCCAGCAGCCGGGGGGGAACTAATGAAAAACTGTTTTTT

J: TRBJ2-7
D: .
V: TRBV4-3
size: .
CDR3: CASSQDREYEQYF
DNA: TGCGCCAGCAGCCAAGACCGAGAATACGAGCAGTACTTC

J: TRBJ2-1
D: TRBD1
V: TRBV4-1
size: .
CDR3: CASRLDRGSYNEQFF
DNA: TGCGCCAGCAGGCTAGACAGGGGTTCCTACAATGAGCAGTTCTTC

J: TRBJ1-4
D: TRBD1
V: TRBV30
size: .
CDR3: CAWSPGQAEKLFF
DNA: TGTGCCTGGAGTCCGGGACAGGCGGAAAAACTGTTTTTT

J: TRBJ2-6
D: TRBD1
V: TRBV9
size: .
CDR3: CASSVGQGSGANVLTF
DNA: TGTGCCAGCAGCGTGGGACAGGGCTCTGGGGCCAACGTCCTGACTTTC

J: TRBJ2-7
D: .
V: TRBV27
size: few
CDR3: CASSLQGPSEVEQYF
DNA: TGTGCCAGCAGTTTACAGGGCCCTTCAGAGGTGGAGCAGTACTTC

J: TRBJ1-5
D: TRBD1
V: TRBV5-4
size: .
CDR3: CASSHLSLTGVCNQPQHF
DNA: TGTGCCAGCAGCCACCTTTCATTGACAGGGGTATGTAATCAGCCCCAGCATTTT

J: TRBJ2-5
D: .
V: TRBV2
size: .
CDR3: CASSVPGEETQYF
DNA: TGTGCCAGCAGTGTCCCCGGTGAAGAGACCCAGTACTTC

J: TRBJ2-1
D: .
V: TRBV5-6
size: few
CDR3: CASSLTLRGVQFF
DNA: TGTGCCAGCAGCTTGACACTCAGGGGAGTGCAGTTCTTC

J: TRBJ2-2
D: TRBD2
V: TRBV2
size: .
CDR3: CASSSSRGGTGELFF
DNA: TGTGCCAGCAGTTCCTCGCGGGGGGGCACCGGGGAGCTGTTTTTT

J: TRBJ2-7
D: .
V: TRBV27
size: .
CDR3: CASSLFSGDEQYF
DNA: TGTGCCAGCAGTTTATTCTCAGGGGACGAGCAGTACTTC

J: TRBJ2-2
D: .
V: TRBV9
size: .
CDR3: CASSNLGPNTGELFF
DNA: TGTGCCAGCTCTAACCTGGGCCCTAACACCGGGGAGCTGTTTTTT

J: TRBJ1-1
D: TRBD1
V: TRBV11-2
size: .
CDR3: CASRYGQGIVEAFF
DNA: TGTGCCAGCAGATACGGACAGGGTATAGTTGAAGCTTTCTTT

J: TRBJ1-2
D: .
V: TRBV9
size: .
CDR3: CASSVDGRASRYGYTF
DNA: TGTGCCAGCAGCGTAGATGGCAGGGCCTCCAGGTATGGCTACACCTTC

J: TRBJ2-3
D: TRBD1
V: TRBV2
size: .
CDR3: CARGQGVNTDTQYF
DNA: TGTGCCAGGGGACAGGGGGTAAACACAGATACGCAGTATTTT

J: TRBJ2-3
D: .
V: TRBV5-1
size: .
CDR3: CASSTTESRDTQYF
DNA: TGCGCCAGCAGTACGACAGAGAGCAGAGATACGCAGTATTTT

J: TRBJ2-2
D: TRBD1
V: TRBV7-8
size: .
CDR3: CASSGTGTGITGELFF
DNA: TGTGCCAGCAGCGGAACCGGGACAGGGATCACCGGGGAGCTGTTTTTT

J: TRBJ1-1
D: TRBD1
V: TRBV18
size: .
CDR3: CASSQRTGRNTEAFF
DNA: TGTGCCAGCTCACAGAGGACAGGGAGGAACACTGAAGCTTTCTTT

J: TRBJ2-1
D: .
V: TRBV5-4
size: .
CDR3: CASSLYRRIYNEQFF
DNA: TGTGCCAGCAGCTTGTACCGGCGGATATACAATGAGCAGTTCTTC